This entry lists 5 T cell receptor beta chains sequenced from one sample in a study of CD8 T cells in Susac syndrome. Reverse transcription of roughly 0.5 to 1 ug RNA was performed with random hexamers. TCRdb re-called the immunoSEQ multiplex PCR reads through MiXCR, storing one row per CDR3 protein. The top ten clones hold around 0.15% of a sample with roughly 150,000 distinct CDR3 sequences, just under 97% of them seen once. The specimen sequenced was CD8+ T cells from PBMCs. These receptors originate from a human donor with multiple sclerosis.

V usage is TRBV7-9 and J usage is TRBJ1-2; D uncertain. Trimming shortened V by 11 bases and J by 2 bases, and 18 bases separated the two germline ends. The CDR3 extends over 14 amino acids. Per germline, CDR1 SEHNR and CDR2 FQNEAQ (reference sequence). The CDR3 DNA sequence: TGTGCCCAGCCCCACCCCAGGATCAACTATGGCTACACCTTC. Protein product: CAQPHPRINYGYTF. Variable domain in full (rest from reference TRBV7-9 and TRBJ1-2): DTGVSQNPRHKITKRGQNVTFRCDPISEHNRLYWYRQTLGQGPEFLTYFQNEAQLEKSRLLSDRFSAERPKGSFSTLEIQRTEQGDSAMYLCAQPHPRINYGYTFGSGTRLTVV.

The count of this clonotype is one. The chain is built from TRBV29-1 and TRBJ2-1; 7 nucleotides match TRBD1. The germline CDR1 and CDR2 sequences are SQVTM and ANQGSEA. This CDR3 comprises 14 residues. Trimming cost V 8 bases and J 2 bases; bases outside gene matches: 9. The CDR3 sequence: CSHRSGTAYNEQFF. CDR3 nucleotides: TGCAGCCACCGCTCCGGGACAGCCTACAATGAGCAGTTCTTC.

The chain employs TRBV13 and TRBJ2-3; either TRBD1 or TRBD2 may fit D (6 bases each). CDR3 size: 14 residues. Germline V gene sequence: CDR1 PRHDT, CDR2 FYEKMQ (reference sequence). V was pared by 7 bases and J by 4 bases, with 15 bases between. Here the CDR3 reads CASTSGGPADTQYF. The DNA for the CDR3 is TGTGCCAGCACTTCCGGGGGCCCAGCAGATACGCAGTATTTT.

This sequence joins TRBV25-1 and TRBJ2-1; 7 nucleotides agree with TRBD1. There are 12 residues in the CDR3. The V gene's germline CDR1 is MGHDK and CDR2 SYGVNS. V was pared by 1 base and J by 15 bases, with 6 bases of the junction left unmatched. The CDR3 protein is CASSEWDSSRFF. CDR3 in DNA: TGTGCCAGCAGTGAATGGGACAGTAGCAGGTTCTTC.

The rearrangement joins TRBV2 to TRBJ2-5; D might be TRBD1 (6 bases). V was pared by 4 bases and J by 14 bases, with 11 bases between. Germline V gene data show CDR1 as SNHLY and CDR2 as FYNNEI. The CDR3 has 10 amino acids. The CDR3 spells CASSATGLYF. The CDR3, as DNA: TGTGCCAGCAGTGCGACAGGCTTATACTTC.